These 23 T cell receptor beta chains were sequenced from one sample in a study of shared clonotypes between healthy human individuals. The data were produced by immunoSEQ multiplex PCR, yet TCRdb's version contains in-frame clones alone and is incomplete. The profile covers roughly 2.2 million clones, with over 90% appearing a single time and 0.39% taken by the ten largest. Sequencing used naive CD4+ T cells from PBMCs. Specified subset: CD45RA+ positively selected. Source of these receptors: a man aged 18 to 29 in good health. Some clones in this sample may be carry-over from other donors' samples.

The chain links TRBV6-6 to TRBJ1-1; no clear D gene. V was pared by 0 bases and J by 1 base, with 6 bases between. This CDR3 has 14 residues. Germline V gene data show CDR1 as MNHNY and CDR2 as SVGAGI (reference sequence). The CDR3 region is CASSYSIQNTEAFF. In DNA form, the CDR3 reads TGTGCCAGCAGTTACTCCATCCAGAACACTGAAGCTTTCTTT.

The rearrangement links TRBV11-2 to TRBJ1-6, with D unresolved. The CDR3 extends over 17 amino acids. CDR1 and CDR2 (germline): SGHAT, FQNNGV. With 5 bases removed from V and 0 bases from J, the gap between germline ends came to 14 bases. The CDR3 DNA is TGTGCCAGCAGCCCAGTTGGGTCAACCTCCTATAATTCACCCCTCCACTTT. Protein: CASSPVGSTSYNSPLHF. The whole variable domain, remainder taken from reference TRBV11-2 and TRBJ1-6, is EAGVAQSPRYKIIEKRQSVAFWCNPISGHATLYWYQQILGQGPKLLIQFQNNGVVDDSQLPKDRFSAERLKGVDSTLKIQPAKLEDSAVYLCASSPVGSTSYNSPLHFGNGTRLTVT.

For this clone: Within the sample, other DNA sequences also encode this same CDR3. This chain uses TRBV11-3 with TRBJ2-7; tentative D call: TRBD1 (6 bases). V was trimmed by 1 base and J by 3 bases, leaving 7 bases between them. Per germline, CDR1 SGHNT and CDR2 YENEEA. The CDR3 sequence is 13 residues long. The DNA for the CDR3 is TGTGCCAGCAGCTTAGGGACAGACTACGAGCAGTACTTC. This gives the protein CASSLGTDYEQYF.

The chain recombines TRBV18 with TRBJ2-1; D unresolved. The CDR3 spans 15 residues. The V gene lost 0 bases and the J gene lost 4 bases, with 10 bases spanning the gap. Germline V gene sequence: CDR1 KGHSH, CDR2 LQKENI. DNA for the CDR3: TGTGCCAGCTCACCACCGCAGGTCTCATACAATGAGCAGTTCTTC. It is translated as CASSPPQVSYNEQFF.

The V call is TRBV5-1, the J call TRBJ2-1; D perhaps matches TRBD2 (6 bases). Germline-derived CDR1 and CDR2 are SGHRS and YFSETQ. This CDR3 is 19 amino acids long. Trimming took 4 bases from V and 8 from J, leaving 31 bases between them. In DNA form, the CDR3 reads TGCGCCAGCAGCGACCTCGGGACTCCGAGGGGCGGGACTGGGGATGAGCAGTTCTTC. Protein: CASSDLGTPRGGTGDEQFF.

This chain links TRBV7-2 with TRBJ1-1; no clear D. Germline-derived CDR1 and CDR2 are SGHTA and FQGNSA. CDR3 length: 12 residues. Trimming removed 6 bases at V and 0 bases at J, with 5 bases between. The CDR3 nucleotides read TGTGCCAGCAGGGTGATGAACACTGAAGCTTTCTTT. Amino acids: CASRVMNTEAFF. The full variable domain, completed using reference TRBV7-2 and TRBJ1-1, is GAGVSQSPSNKVTEKGKDVELRCDPISGHTALYWYRQSLGQGLEFLIYFQGNSAPDKSGLPSDRFSAERTGGSVSTLTIQRTQQEDSAVYLCASRVMNTEAFFGQGTRLTVV.

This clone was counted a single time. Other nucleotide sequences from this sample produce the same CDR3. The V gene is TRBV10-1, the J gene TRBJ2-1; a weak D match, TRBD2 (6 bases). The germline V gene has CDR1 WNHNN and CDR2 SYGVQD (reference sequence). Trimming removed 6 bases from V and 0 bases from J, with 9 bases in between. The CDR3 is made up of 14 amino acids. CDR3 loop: CASSDGSSYNEQFF. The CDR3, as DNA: TGCGCCAGCAGCGACGGGAGCTCCTACAATGAGCAGTTCTTC.

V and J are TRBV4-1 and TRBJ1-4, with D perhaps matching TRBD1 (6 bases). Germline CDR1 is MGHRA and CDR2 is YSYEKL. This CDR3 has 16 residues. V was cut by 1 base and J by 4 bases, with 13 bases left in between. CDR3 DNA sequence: TGCGCCAGCAGCCAAGGATCTGGACAGATTAATGAAAAACTGTTTTTT. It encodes CASSQGSGQINEKLFF.

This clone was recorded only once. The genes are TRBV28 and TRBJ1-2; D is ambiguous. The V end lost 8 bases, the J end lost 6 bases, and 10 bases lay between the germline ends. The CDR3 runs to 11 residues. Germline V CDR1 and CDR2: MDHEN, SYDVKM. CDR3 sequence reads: CASWSGHGYTF. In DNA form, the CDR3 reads TGTGCCAGCTGGTCCGGGCATGGCTACACCTTC.

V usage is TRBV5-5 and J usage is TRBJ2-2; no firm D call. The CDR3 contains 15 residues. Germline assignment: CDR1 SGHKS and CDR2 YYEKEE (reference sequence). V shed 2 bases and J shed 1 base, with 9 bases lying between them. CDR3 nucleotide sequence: TGTGCCAGCAGCTTCTTACAAATGAACACCGGGGAGCTGTTTTTT. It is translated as CASSFLQMNTGELFF. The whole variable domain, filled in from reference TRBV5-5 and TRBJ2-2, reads DAGVTQSPTHLIKTRGQQVTLRCSPISGHKSVSWYQQVLGQGPQFIFQYYEKEERGRGNFPDRFSARQFPNYSSELNVNALLLGDSALYLCASSFLQMNTGELFFGEGSRLTVL.

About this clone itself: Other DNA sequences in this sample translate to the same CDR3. The CDR3 DNA reads as TGCGCCAGCAGCTTGGGGGCCCCGGGCACTGAAGCTTTCTTT. Its translation: CASSLGAPGTEAFF. The V and J genes are TRBV5-1 and TRBJ1-1; D gene unclear. V lost 0 bases and J lost 4, with 10 bases in between. CDR1 and CDR2 from the germline V gene are SGHRS and YFSETQ. This CDR3 is built from 14 residues.

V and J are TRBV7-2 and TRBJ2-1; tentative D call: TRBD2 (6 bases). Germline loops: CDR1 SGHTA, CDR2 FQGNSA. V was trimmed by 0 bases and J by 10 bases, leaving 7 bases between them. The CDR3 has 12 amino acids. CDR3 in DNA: TGTGCCAGCAGCTTAGCGGGGAGGGAGCAGTTCTTC. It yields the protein CASSLAGREQFF.

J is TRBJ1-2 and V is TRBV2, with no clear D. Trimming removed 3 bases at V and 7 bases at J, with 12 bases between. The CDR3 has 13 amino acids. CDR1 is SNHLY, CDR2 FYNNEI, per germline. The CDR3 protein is CASSEPGGLGYTF. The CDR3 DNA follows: TGTGCCAGCAGTGAGCCGGGAGGGCTTGGCTACACCTTC.

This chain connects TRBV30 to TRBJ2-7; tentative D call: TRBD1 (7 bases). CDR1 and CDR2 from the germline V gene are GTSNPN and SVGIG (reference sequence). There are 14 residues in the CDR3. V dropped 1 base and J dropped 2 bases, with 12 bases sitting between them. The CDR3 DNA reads TGTGCCTGGAGTGGACAGGGACTCGCCTACGAGCAGTACTTC. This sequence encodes CAWSGQGLAYEQYF.

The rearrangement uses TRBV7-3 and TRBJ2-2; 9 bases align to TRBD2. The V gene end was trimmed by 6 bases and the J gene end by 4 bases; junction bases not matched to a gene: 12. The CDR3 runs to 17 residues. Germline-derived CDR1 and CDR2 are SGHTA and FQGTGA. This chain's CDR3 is CASSQLSSGKGTGELFF. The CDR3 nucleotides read TGTGCCAGCAGTCAACTATCTAGCGGGAAGGGCACCGGGGAGCTGTTTTTT. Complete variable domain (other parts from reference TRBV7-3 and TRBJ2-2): GAGVSQTPSNKVTEKGKYVELRCDPISGHTALYWYRQSLGQGPEFLIYFQGTGAADDSGLPNDRFFAVRPEGSVSTLKIQRTERGDSAVYLCASSQLSSGKGTGELFFGEGSRLTVL.

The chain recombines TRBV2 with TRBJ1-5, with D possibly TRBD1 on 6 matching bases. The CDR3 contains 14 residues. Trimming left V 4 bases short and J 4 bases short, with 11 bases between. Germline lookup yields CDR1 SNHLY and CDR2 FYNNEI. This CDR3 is CASSATGLNQPQHF. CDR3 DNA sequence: TGTGCCAGCAGTGCCACAGGGCTTAATCAGCCCCAGCATTTT.

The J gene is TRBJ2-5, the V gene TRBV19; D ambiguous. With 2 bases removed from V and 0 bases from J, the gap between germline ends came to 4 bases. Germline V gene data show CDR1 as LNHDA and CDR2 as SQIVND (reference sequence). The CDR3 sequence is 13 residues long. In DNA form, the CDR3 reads TGTGCCAGTAGTATAATGGACCAAGAGACCCAGTACTTC. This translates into CASSIMDQETQYF.

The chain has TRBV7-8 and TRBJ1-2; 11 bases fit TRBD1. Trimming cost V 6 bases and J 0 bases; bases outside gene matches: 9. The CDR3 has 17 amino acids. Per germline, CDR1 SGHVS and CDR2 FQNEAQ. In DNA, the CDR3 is TGTGCCAGCAGTAAACCGGGACAGGGGGTAGCTAACTATGGCTACACCTTC. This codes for CASSKPGQGVANYGYTF.

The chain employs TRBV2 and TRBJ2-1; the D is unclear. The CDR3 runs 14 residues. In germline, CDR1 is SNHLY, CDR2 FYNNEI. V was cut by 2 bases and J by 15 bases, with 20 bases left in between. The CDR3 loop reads CASSERGSGPGRFF. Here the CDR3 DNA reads TGTGCCAGCAGTGAAAGAGGATCTGGACCTGGCCGGTTCTTC.

CDR3: CASSPTSGTEQYF. The CDR3, as DNA: TGTGCCAGCAGCCCGACTTCTGGGACCGAGCAGTACTTC. The rearrangement links TRBV7-2 to TRBJ2-7; D is possibly TRBD1 or TRBD2 (5 bases each). Deletions cut 5 bases from V and 6 bases from J, with 14 bases between. The CDR3 is 13 residues long. Germline V CDR1 and CDR2: SGHTA, FQGNSA.

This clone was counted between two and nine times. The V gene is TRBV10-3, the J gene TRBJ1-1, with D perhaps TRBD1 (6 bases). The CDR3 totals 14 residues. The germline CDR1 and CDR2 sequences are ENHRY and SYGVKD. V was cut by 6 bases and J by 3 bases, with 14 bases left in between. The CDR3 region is CAIRRTGLDTEAFF. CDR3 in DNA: TGTGCCATCAGGAGAACAGGGTTAGACACTGAAGCTTTCTTT.

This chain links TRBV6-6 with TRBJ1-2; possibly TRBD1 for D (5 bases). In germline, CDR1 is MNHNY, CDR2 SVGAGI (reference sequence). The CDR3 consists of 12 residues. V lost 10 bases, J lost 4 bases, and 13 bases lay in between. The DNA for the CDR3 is TGTGCCACCACAGGCACCGTCTATGGCTACACCTTC. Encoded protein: CATTGTVYGYTF.

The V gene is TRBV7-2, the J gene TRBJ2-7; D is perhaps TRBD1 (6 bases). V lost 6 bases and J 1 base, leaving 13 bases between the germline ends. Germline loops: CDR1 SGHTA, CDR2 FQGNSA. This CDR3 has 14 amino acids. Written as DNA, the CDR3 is TGTGCCAGCAGGCCCGGGACACCTTCCTACGAGCAGTACTTC. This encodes CASRPGTPSYEQYF.